This entry lists 27 T cell receptor beta chains sequenced from one sample in a study of cytomegalovirus exposure and HLA in healthy donors. The PCR used 60 Vbeta and 13 Jbeta primers. TCRdb's table, derived via immunoSEQ multiplex PCR, lists solely in-frame clones and lacks some. Here the sample spans around 140,000 clones, approximately 70% being singletons. The source material was PBMCs. The receptors stem from an older woman in good health and CMV-seropositive.

The rearrangement uses TRBV7-9 and TRBJ1-4, with 7 bases lining up with TRBD1. The length of the CDR3 is 16 residues. The trim removed 5 bases at V and 7 bases at J, leaving 13 bases unmatched. Per the germline V gene, CDR1 is SEHNR and CDR2 is FQNEAQ (reference sequence). DNA of the CDR3: TGTGCCAGCAGCAAAGACAGGGCTGGCTCTCGTGAAAAACTGTTTTTT. Protein product: CASSKDRAGSREKLFF.

V and J are TRBV9 and TRBJ2-1, with a tentative D call TRBD1 (5 bases). The CDR3 has 16 amino acids. CDR1 and CDR2 (germline): SGDLS, YYNGEE. The V gene lost 3 bases and the J gene lost 1 base, with 14 bases spanning the gap. CDR3 amino acids: CASSAYTGASYNEQFF. The CDR3 region has the DNA TGTGCCAGCAGCGCCTACACAGGTGCTTCCTACAATGAGCAGTTCTTC.

The chain is built from TRBV19 and TRBJ2-1, with a possible D match to TRBD1 (6 bases). The germline V gene encodes CDR1 LNHDA and CDR2 SQIVND (reference sequence). V gave up 3 bases and J gave up 5 bases, with 8 bases separating them. The CDR3 covers 13 residues. CDR3 residues: CASSMGQNNEQFF. In DNA form, the CDR3 reads TGTGCCAGTAGTATGGGACAAAACAATGAGCAGTTCTTC.

CDR3 sequence: CASSVGRGLNYGYTF. The DNA for the CDR3 is TGTGCCAGCAGCGTAGGGCGCGGGCTTAACTATGGCTACACCTTC. The chain uses TRBV9 and TRBJ1-2, with D unclear. The CDR3 runs to 15 residues. V shed 0 bases and J shed 1 base, with 10 bases lying between them. Germline values: CDR1 SGDLS, CDR2 YYNGEE. The full variable domain, rest sourced from reference TRBV9 and TRBJ1-2, is DSGVTQTPKHLITATGQRVTLRCSPRSGDLSVYWYQQSLDQGLQFLIQYYNGEERAKGNILERFSAQQFPDLHSELNLSSLELGDSALYFCASSVGRGLNYGYTFGSGTRLTVV.

This rearrangement joins TRBV6-6 to TRBJ2-1, with a possible D match to TRBD2 (6 bases). The CDR3 spans 15 residues. The germline gives CDR1 MNHNY, CDR2 SVGAGI (reference sequence). V lost 4 bases and J 5 bases, leaving 15 bases between the germline ends. CDR3 nucleotide sequence: TGTGCCAGCAGTTCCGTTGGGAGGTCAAACAATGAGCAGTTCTTC. This sequence encodes CASSSVGRSNNEQFF.

This chain links TRBV28 with TRBJ1-1, with D perhaps matching TRBD1 (6 bases). V lost 5 bases and J 7 bases, leaving 17 bases between the germline ends. This CDR3 has 14 residues. Per the germline V gene, CDR1 is MDHEN and CDR2 is SYDVKM. In nucleotides, the CDR3 is TGTGCCAGCAGTCTCCGGGACACTCTATGTGAAGCTTTCTTT. It is translated as CASSLRDTLCEAFF.

The rearrangement joins TRBV4-1 to TRBJ2-1; TRBD2 aligns across 10 bases. The CDR3 spans 16 residues. Per the germline V gene, CDR1 is MGHRA and CDR2 is YSYEKL. V lost 4 bases, J lost 4 bases, and 7 bases stayed unmatched. CDR3 amino acids: CASSPDSSGRYNEQFF. CDR3 bases: TGCGCCAGCAGCCCTGACTCTAGCGGGAGATACAATGAGCAGTTCTTC.

The genes are TRBV15 and TRBJ2-2; the D gene is possibly TRBD2 (6 bases). The CDR3 is 14 amino acids. Trimming stripped 9 bases from V and 4 bases from J, with 15 bases between. Germline CDR1 and CDR2: LNHNV and YYDKDF (reference sequence). The CDR3 bases are TGTGCCACGGGGCGGGGCGGACCCACCGGGGAGCTGTTTTTT. Translated: CATGRGGPTGELFF. Variable domain in full (rest from reference TRBV15 and TRBJ2-2): DAMVIQNPRYQVTQFGKPVTLSCSQTLNHNVMYWYQQKSSQAPKLLFHYYDKDFNNEADTPDNFQSRRPNTSFCFLDIRSPGLGDTAMYLCATGRGGPTGELFFGEGSRLTVL.

This clone was recorded once. At one boundary the junction diverges from the germline segment, which might be a read error. The gene calls are TRBV12-5 and TRBJ1-2; 10 bases align to TRBD1. The germline gives CDR1 LGHNT, CDR2 FRNRAP. The length of the CDR3 is 17 residues. The CDR3 loop reads CASGLDPGTGELYGYTF. In DNA form, the CDR3 reads TGTGCTAGTGGGTTGGATCCCGGGACAGGGGAATTGTATGGCTACACCTTC.

V usage is TRBV5-1 and J usage is TRBJ2-2; the match to TRBD1 covers 8 bases. With V trimmed by 3 bases and J by 6 bases, 7 bases remained unmatched. The germline CDR1 and CDR2 sequences are SGHRS and YFSETQ. This CDR3 spans 15 amino acids. The CDR3 DNA reads as TGCGCCAGCAGCTCGACAGGGGAGCAAGCCGGGGAGCTGTTTTTT. Translating gives CASSSTGEQAGELFF.

V usage is TRBV19 and J usage is TRBJ2-3; 11 bases are shared with TRBD2. This CDR3 comprises 16 residues. With V trimmed by 5 bases and J by 5 bases, 9 bases remained unmatched. CDR1 is LNHDA and CDR2 is SQIVND in the germline V gene (reference sequence). CDR3 sequence reads: CASSVGLAGWGDTQYF. CDR3 DNA sequence: TGTGCCAGTAGTGTCGGACTAGCGGGTTGGGGAGATACGCAGTATTTT.

This chain uses TRBV9 with TRBJ1-2; D is unclear. Per the germline V gene, CDR1 is SGDLS and CDR2 is YYNGEE. This CDR3 spans 13 amino acids. Trimming pared 3 bases from V and 5 bases from J, leaving 11 bases between. CDR3 amino acids: CASSALDQYGYTF. DNA of the CDR3: TGTGCCAGCAGCGCTCTAGACCAATATGGCTACACCTTC.

This clone was found a few times. V and J are TRBV14 and TRBJ2-5, with 15 bases that match TRBD2. Unmatched junction bases numbered 9, after V lost 2 bases and J lost 2 bases. CDR3 size: 19 residues. Germline-derived CDR1 and CDR2 are SGHDN and FVKESK. CDR3 nucleotide sequence: TGTGCCAGCAGCCAAAGGGCAGGAGGGACTAGCGGGAGGCAAGAGACCCAGTACTTC. Its protein product is CASSQRAGGTSGRQETQYF.

The CDR3 is CASSRTSGSGYEQYF. CDR3 nucleotide sequence: TGTGCCAGCAGTCGGACTAGCGGGAGTGGGTACGAGCAGTACTTC. The chain employs TRBV6-5 and TRBJ2-7, with 13 bases that match TRBD2. Germline V gene lookup returns CDR1 MNHEY and CDR2 SVGAGI. The CDR3 has 15 amino acids. The J segment lost 4 bases and the V segment lost 5 bases, leaving 5 bases of the junction unmatched.

The V call is TRBV2, the J call TRBJ2-1; D possibly corresponds to TRBD1 (5 bases). This CDR3 is 13 amino acids long. The germline V gene has CDR1 SNHLY and CDR2 FYNNEI. Trimming took 7 bases from V and 6 from J, leaving 13 bases between them. CDR3 DNA sequence: TGTGCCAGCACGGGCAGGGCCGGCAATGAGCAGTTCTTC. Its translation: CASTGRAGNEQFF.

There are a few counts of this clone. J is TRBJ2-1 and V is TRBV11-3, with 9 bases lining up with TRBD2. V dropped 6 bases and J dropped 7; count of bases not matched to a gene: 7. Germline assignment: CDR1 SGHNT and CDR2 YENEEA. There are 14 residues in the CDR3. The CDR3 loop reads CASRNSGGGNEQFF. The CDR3 region has the DNA TGTGCCAGCAGGAATAGCGGGGGAGGGAATGAGCAGTTCTTC. The full variable domain, in which reference TRBV11-3 and TRBJ2-1 provide the parts outside the CDR3, is EAGVVQSPRYKIIEKKQPVAFWCNPISGHNTLYWYLQNLGQGPELLIRYENEEAVDDSQLPKDRFSAERLKGVDSTLKIQPAELGDSAVYLCASRNSGGGNEQFFGPGTRLTVL.

A remark on this clone: One junction end does not reproduce the germline sequence, and a read error may be involved. This chain links TRBV6-1 with TRBJ2-7; 9 bases are a match to TRBD1. The CDR3 totals 13 residues. Germline V gives CDR1 MNHNS, CDR2 SASEGT. Written as DNA, the CDR3 is TGTGCCAGCAGTGAGGACAGGGGACACGAGCAGTGCTTC. Its translation: CASSEDRGHEQCF.

This clone was detected a few times. The V call is TRBV27, the J call TRBJ2-6; 8 bases are a match to TRBD1. V dropped 4 bases and J dropped 1; count of bases not matched to a gene: 3. The CDR3 loop spans 16 amino acids. Germline-derived CDR1 and CDR2 are MNHEY and SMNVEV (reference sequence). The DNA for the CDR3 is TGTGCCAGCAGTTATCGGACAGGGTCTGGGGCCAACGTCCTGACTTTC. Translating gives CASSYRTGSGANVLTF.

In this sample, this clone turned up a few times. This chain joins TRBV6-5 and TRBJ2-1, with D possibly matching TRBD2 (6 bases). Germline CDR1 is MNHEY and CDR2 is SVGAGI. V was clipped by 2 bases and J by 2 bases, with 10 bases between them. CDR3 length equals 15 residues. In DNA form, the CDR3 reads TGTGCCAGCAGTTACAACCAGCGGGCCTACAATGAGCAGTTCTTC. This sequence encodes CASSYNQRAYNEQFF.

The V call is TRBV7-8, the J call TRBJ2-3, with TRBD2 matching 9 bases. The CDR3 loop spans 16 amino acids. Germline V gene lookup returns CDR1 SGHVS and CDR2 FQNEAQ. V shed 3 bases and J 5 bases; nucleotides not matched to a gene: 9. The CDR3, as DNA: TGTGCCAGCAGCTTGCGGGAGGGCCAAGATCTAGATACGCAGTATTTT. This gives the protein CASSLREGQDLDTQYF.

V and J are TRBV19 and TRBJ2-1; a weak D match, TRBD2 (5 bases). This CDR3 has 15 amino acids. V lost 4 bases and J lost 0, with 10 bases in between. CDR1 is LNHDA and CDR2 is SQIVND in the germline V gene (reference sequence). The DNA for the CDR3 is TGTGCCAGTAGTACGCGGGTGAGCTCCTACAATGAGCAGTTCTTC. The encoded protein is CASSTRVSSYNEQFF.

The V and J genes are TRBV6-1 and TRBJ2-7; 9 nucleotides align to TRBD2. Germline loops: CDR1 MNHNS, CDR2 SASEGT. The V gene end was trimmed by 4 bases and the J gene end by 3 bases; junction bases not matched to a gene: 7. The CDR3 sequence is 15 residues long. Here the CDR3 DNA reads TGTGCCAGCAGTGGGGAGACTAGCGGACACTACGAGCAGTACTTC. This sequence encodes CASSGETSGHYEQYF.

This chain joins TRBV18 and TRBJ1-1; D perhaps matches TRBD1 (5 bases). The CDR3 contains 14 residues. Per the germline V gene, CDR1 is KGHSH and CDR2 is LQKENI. V was clipped by 2 bases and J by 4 bases, with 11 bases between them. DNA of the CDR3: TGTGCCAGCTCACCAGACGGGGGATTCACTGAAGCTTTCTTT. Translating it yields CASSPDGGFTEAFF.

The rearrangement joins TRBV28 to TRBJ1-2, with D maybe TRBD1 (5 bases). Germline assignment: CDR1 MDHEN and CDR2 SYDVKM. Between the trimmed V and J ends, which lost 6 bases and 1 base, there was a span of 15 bases. This CDR3 region has 15 residues. In DNA, the CDR3 is TGTGCCAGCAGGCCTTTTGGGGGGGGTAACTATGGCTACACCTTC. This gives the protein CASRPFGGGNYGYTF.

The V call is TRBV18, the J call TRBJ1-5; D gene uncertain. V lost 3 bases to trimming and J lost 3 bases, with 6 bases between them. CDR1 and CDR2 from the germline V gene are KGHSH and LQKENI. This CDR3 spans 13 amino acids. This CDR3 is CASSPSYNQPQHF. The CDR3 region has the DNA TGTGCCAGCTCACCGTCTTACAATCAGCCCCAGCATTTT.

The rearrangement joins TRBV5-1 to TRBJ2-1; a possible D gene is TRBD1 (5 bases). This CDR3 is 14 amino acids long. V shed 3 bases and J shed 3 bases, with 10 bases lying between them. Germline-derived CDR1 and CDR2 are SGHRS and YFSETQ. The CDR3 loop reads CASSSQENYNEQFF. The CDR3 nucleotides are TGCGCCAGCAGCTCACAGGAGAACTACAATGAGCAGTTCTTC.

V gene TRBV5-4 combines with J gene TRBJ1-2; the D gene is possibly TRBD1 (6 bases). The germline V gene has CDR1 SGHNT and CDR2 YYREEE (reference sequence). The V gene lost 3 bases and the J gene lost 3 bases, with 12 bases spanning the gap. The CDR3 contains 14 residues. The chain's CDR3 is CASSSNSGDYGYTF. CDR3 coding DNA: TGTGCCAGCAGCTCCAATTCAGGGGACTATGGCTACACCTTC. The full variable domain, in which reference TRBV5-4 and TRBJ1-2 provide the parts outside the CDR3, is ETGVTQSPTHLIKTRGQQVTLRCSSQSGHNTVSWYQQALGQGPQFIFQYYREEENGRGNFPPRFSGLQFPNYSSELNVNALELDDSALYLCASSSNSGDYGYTFGSGTRLTVV.